One and the same sample provided the 10 T cell receptor beta chains below, sequenced in a study of blood T cells in healthy people across ages. The authors ran a second PCR of about 7 to 11 cycles using a sample-barcoded 5' primer and a J-beta primer mix. TCRdb re-called the 5' RACE reads through MiXCR, storing one row per CDR3 protein. The table lists roughly 1.4 million distinct CDR3 sequences, roughly 59% of them singletons. Sequenced input: blood. These receptors came from a man aged 18 to 29 in good health.

J is TRBJ1-4 and V is TRBV18; D remains unclear. The CDR3 runs 15 residues. Germline V gene data show CDR1 as KGHSH and CDR2 as LQKENI. V lost 3 bases and J lost 4, with 12 bases in between. This CDR3 reads CASSPSSGVNEKLFF. DNA of the CDR3: TGTGCCAGCTCACCGAGCTCTGGGGTTAATGAAAAACTGTTTTTT.

The chain combines TRBV7-2 with TRBJ2-7; TRBD2 matches 10 bases. Trimming removed 4 bases from V and 6 bases from J; junction bases left unmatched: 9. This CDR3 has 15 residues. The germline CDR1 and CDR2 sequences are SGHTA and FQGNSA. The CDR3 spells CASSSHPGLASEQYF. The DNA for the CDR3 is TGTGCCAGCAGCTCCCATCCGGGACTAGCGAGCGAGCAGTACTTC. Using reference TRBV7-2 and TRBJ2-7 for the parts outside the CDR3, the full variable domain is GAGVSQSPSNKVTEKGKDVELRCDPISGHTALYWYRQSLGQGLEFLIYFQGNSAPDKSGLPSDRFSAERTGGSVSTLTIQRTQQEDSAVYLCASSSHPGLASEQYFGPGTRLTVT.

The chain has TRBV12-3 or TRBV12-4 and TRBJ2-4, with a weak D call TRBD2 (6 bases). The end of the DNA aligns better with TRBJ2-7, so the J call may be wrong. The CDR3 spans 13 residues. The CDR3 coding sequence is TGTGCCAGCAGTTCCGGGACTCTTGGCGAGCAGTACTTC. Its protein product is CASSSGTLGEQYF.

The V gene is TRBV6-5, the J gene TRBJ2-6; either TRBD1 or TRBD2 may fit D (6 bases each). CDR1 and CDR2 from the germline V gene are MNHEY and SVGAGI. Trimming removed 2 bases from V and 0 bases from J, with 8 bases in between. The CDR3 extends over 16 amino acids. The CDR3 sequence is CASSYGGGSGANVLTF. DNA of the CDR3: TGTGCCAGCAGTTACGGAGGGGGCTCTGGGGCCAACGTCCTGACTTTC.

This chain connects TRBV10-3 to TRBJ2-1, with D tentatively TRBD2 (5 bases). CDR1 and CDR2 from the germline V gene are ENHRY and SYGVKD. The CDR3 is 14 amino acids. V was trimmed by 6 bases and J by 5 bases, leaving 14 bases between them. The CDR3 DNA reads as TGTGCCATCAGCCCGTTTCCGGGAAACAATGAGCAGTTCTTC. Translated: CAISPFPGNNEQFF.

The chain combines TRBV7-9 with TRBJ2-4; D possibly corresponds to TRBD1 (7 bases). Near its end, the DNA agrees better with TRBJ2-7, so the J call may be wrong. CDR1 and CDR2 from the germline V gene are SEHNR and FQNEAQ (reference sequence). CDR3 length: 15 residues. DNA for the CDR3: TGTGCCAGCAGCCTGGAGACAGGGAGGAACTACGAGCAGTACTTC. This translates into CASSLETGRNYEQYF.

This chain connects TRBV20-1 to TRBJ2-5; perhaps TRBD1 as D (5 bases). The V gene's germline CDR1 is DFQATT and CDR2 SNEGSKA (reference sequence). The CDR3 length is 11 residues. This CDR3 is CSIGEQETQYF. CDR3 sequence (DNA): TGCAGCATAGGGGAACAAGAGACCCAGTACTTC.

The CDR3: CASSYAGSGELFF. CDR3 in DNA: TGTGCCAGCAGTTACGCGGGGTCCGGGGAGCTGTTTTTT. This chain joins TRBV6-5 and TRBJ2-2; TRBD2 might be the D (6 bases). The CDR3 runs 13 residues. The V end lost 2 bases, the J end lost 6 bases, and 7 bases lay between the germline ends. The V gene's germline CDR1 is MNHEY and CDR2 SVGAGI.

V and J are TRBV6-5 and TRBJ2-1, with 10 bases fitting TRBD2. The length of the CDR3 is 15 residues. V lost 5 bases to trimming and J lost 8 bases; unmatched junction nucleotides: 9. Germline V gene lookup returns CDR1 MNHEY and CDR2 SVGAGI. This CDR3 reads CASSTLAGGLHEQFF. DNA for the CDR3: TGTGCCAGCAGTACGTTAGCGGGGGGATTGCATGAGCAGTTCTTC.

The chain combines TRBV27 with TRBJ2-5; possible D gene TRBD2, 5 bases. V was trimmed by 7 bases and J by 11 bases, leaving 23 bases between them. CDR3 length equals 14 residues. In germline, CDR1 is MNHEY, CDR2 SMNVEV (reference sequence). Here the CDR3 reads CASKESLASDEQYF. In DNA, the CDR3 is TGTGCCAGCAAAGAATCCCTAGCAAGCGATGAGCAGTACTTC.